What follows are 29 T cell receptor beta chains derived from one specimen sequenced in a study of TIL therapy for anti-PD-1-resistant metastatic lung cancer. Sample time point: pre-treatment sample, taken before nivolumab and TIL therapy. The libraries were made with immunoSEQ v3. The method was immunoSEQ multiplex PCR; TCRdb's version includes in-frame clones alone and lacks a portion of them. The sample carries tens of thousands of clones, less than 80% recorded once. The source material was blood, sampled at baseline. These receptors all stem from a man aged 70 or older with non-small cell lung cancer.

The chain recombines TRBV2 with TRBJ2-2; possible D gene TRBD2, 5 bases. Germline assignment: CDR1 SNHLY and CDR2 FYNNEI. The V end was cut by 1 base, the J end by 0 bases, with 9 bases between. The length of the CDR3 is 16 residues. In nucleotides, the CDR3 is TGTGCCAGCAGTGAAGGGGAGCGAGCGAACACCGGGGAGCTGTTTTTT. The encoded protein is CASSEGERANTGELFF.

This clone has only a few counts. J is TRBJ2-7 and V is TRBV11-2; a weak D match, TRBD2 (6 bases). V shed 5 bases and J shed 7 bases, with 18 bases lying between them. The CDR3 extends over 14 amino acids. CDR1 SGHAT and CDR2 FQNNGV come from the germline V gene. The CDR3 DNA is TGTGCCAGCAGCATCGGGACTCCTCCCGGAGAGCAGTACTTC. Protein: CASSIGTPPGEQYF.

This chain's CDR3 is CASSFERPPAGTQYF. The CDR3, as DNA: TGTGCCAGCAGTTTTGAACGTCCCCCGGCGGGCACGCAGTATTTT. This sequence joins TRBV5-4 and TRBJ2-3; perhaps TRBD2 as D (5 bases). Germline V gene lookup returns CDR1 SGHNT and CDR2 YYREEE (reference sequence). CDR3 size: 15 residues. V was pared by 5 bases and J by 9 bases, with 22 bases between.

The chain couples TRBV20-1 to TRBJ2-7; D is uncertain. The germline V gene has CDR1 DFQATT and CDR2 SNEGSKA (reference sequence). V dropped 3 bases and J dropped 6 bases, with 9 bases sitting between them. The CDR3 sequence is 11 residues long. The CDR3 DNA reads TGCAGTGCTAGTGCTTTAACCGAGCAGTACTTC. Translation gives CSASALTEQYF.

The chain links TRBV28 to TRBJ2-5; 12 bases agree with TRBD2. The CDR3 extends over 13 amino acids. With V trimmed by 7 bases and J by 4 bases, 1 base remained unmatched. Germline V gives CDR1 MDHEN, CDR2 SYDVKM. In nucleotides, the CDR3 is TGTGCCAGCACGACTAGCGGGAGAGAGACCCAGTACTTC. Protein: CASTTSGRETQYF. Full variable domain (outside the CDR3, taken from reference TRBV28 and TRBJ2-5): DVKVTQSSRYLVKRTGEKVFLECVQDMDHENMFWYRQDPGLGLRLIYFSYDVKMKEKGDIPEGYSVSREKKERFSLILESASTNQTSMYLCASTTSGRETQYFGPGTRLLVL.

V and J are TRBV5-4 and TRBJ2-3; TRBD2 matches at 9 bases. The germline V gene has CDR1 SGHNT and CDR2 YYREEE (reference sequence). This CDR3 is 16 amino acids long. V dropped 1 base and J dropped 2; count of bases not matched to a gene: 5. Written as DNA, the CDR3 is TGTGCCAGCAGCTTGAGGCTAGCGGGAAACACAGATACGCAGTATTTT. It specifies CASSLRLAGNTDTQYF.

This clone was seen only once. The chain combines TRBV7-2 with TRBJ2-3, with a weak D call TRBD1 (6 bases). Trimming removed 1 base from V and 4 bases from J, with 12 bases in between. Germline CDR1 is SGHTA and CDR2 is FQGNSA. CDR3 length: 15 amino acids. The CDR3 protein is CASSLVRGKADTQYF. The CDR3 DNA reads as TGTGCCAGCAGCTTAGTAAGGGGGAAGGCAGATACGCAGTATTTT.

This clone occurred once. V and J are TRBV19 and TRBJ2-7, with 9 bases lining up with TRBD1. The junction had 4 bases not matched to a gene; V was cut back by 5 bases and J by 2 bases. CDR3 length: 14 residues. CDR1 and CDR2 from the germline V gene are LNHDA and SQIVND (reference sequence). The CDR3 protein is CASSPGQGPYEQYF. CDR3 in DNA: TGTGCCAGTAGTCCGGGACAGGGACCCTACGAGCAGTACTTC.

The chain has TRBV11-2 and TRBJ2-3; 10 bases agree with TRBD2. Germline V lookup: CDR1 SGHAT, CDR2 FQNNGV. CDR3 size: 15 residues. The V and J ends lost 4 bases and 5 bases, in that order; junction bases with no gene match: 6. The chain's CDR3 is CASSSTSGVGDTQYF. The CDR3 DNA is TGTGCCAGCAGCTCAACTAGCGGGGTAGGAGATACGCAGTATTTT.

The genes are TRBV29-1 and TRBJ1-1; maybe TRBD1 (6 bases). Trimming took 7 bases from V and 1 from J, leaving 10 bases between them. CDR3 length equals 12 residues. Germline V gene sequence: CDR1 SQVTM, CDR2 ANQGSEA. CDR3 in DNA: TGCAGCGCCACGACAGGGAACACTGAAGCTTTCTTT. Its protein is CSATTGNTEAFF.

This clone showed up just a few times. The rearrangement links TRBV6-5 to TRBJ1-1, with TRBD1 matching 7 bases. In germline, CDR1 is MNHEY, CDR2 SVGAGI. CDR3 size: 14 residues. The V and J ends lost 7 bases and 0 bases, in that order; junction bases with no gene match: 5. As DNA, the CDR3 is TGTGCCAGCACTACGACAGGGTTGAACACTGAAGCTTTCTTT. It yields the protein CASTTTGLNTEAFF.

CDR3 coding DNA: TGTGCCAGCAGCTCTCTGGGGAGGGACGTCCTGACTTTC. Protein product: CASSSLGRDVLTF. The chain joins TRBV27 to TRBJ2-6; 7 nucleotides match TRBD2. With 6 bases clipped from V and 11 bases from J, the junction kept 7 bases outside the gene matches. CDR3 length equals 13 residues. Per the germline V gene, CDR1 is MNHEY and CDR2 is SMNVEV (reference sequence).

The J gene is TRBJ1-6, the V gene TRBV7-2, with 10 bases aligning to TRBD1. This CDR3 is built from 15 residues. Germline CDR1 is SGHTA and CDR2 is FQGNSA. V lost 5 bases and J lost 10; bases outside the gene matches: 8. CDR3 in DNA: TGTGCCAGCAGCGTAAGGGACAGGGGTAGATCACCCCTCCACTTT. Protein sequence: CASSVRDRGRSPLHF.

The V gene is TRBV6-6, the J gene TRBJ1-4; no definite D call. Germline values: CDR1 MNHNY, CDR2 SVGAGI (reference sequence). Trimming removed 2 bases from V and 1 base from J, with 8 bases in between. This CDR3 contains 15 residues. CDR3 sequence: CASSYEGRTNEKLFF. CDR3 bases: TGTGCCAGCAGTTACGAGGGCAGAACTAATGAAAAACTGTTTTTT.

V usage is TRBV28 and J usage is TRBJ2-7, with a weak D call TRBD1 (6 bases). CDR3 length: 17 amino acids. CDR1 is MDHEN, CDR2 SYDVKM, per germline. Trimming shortened V by 3 bases and J by 5 bases, and 23 bases separated the two germline ends. DNA of the CDR3: TGTGCCAGCAGTTTTCCAGTATCAGGGGCCTCGGGGAACGAGCAGTACTTC. Its translation is CASSFPVSGASGNEQYF.

CDR3 sequence reads: CASSLGGGSTDTQYF. In nucleotides, the CDR3 is TGTGCCAGCAGCTTGGGGGGCGGTAGCACAGATACGCAGTATTTT. The chain carries TRBV5-4 and TRBJ2-3, with a weak D call TRBD1 (5 bases). Looked up from germline, CDR1 is SGHNT and CDR2 is YYREEE (reference sequence). Trimming cost V 0 bases and J 0 bases, with 8 bases left between them. The CDR3 consists of 15 residues.

The rearrangement joins TRBV7-2 to TRBJ1-3; no clear D gene. Germline assignment: CDR1 SGHTA and CDR2 FQGNSA. Trimming cost V 5 bases and J 0 bases, with 17 bases left between them. This CDR3 spans 17 amino acids. This CDR3 reads CASSPRSRRGSGNTIYF. DNA of the CDR3: TGTGCCAGCAGCCCCCGGTCACGCCGGGGCTCTGGAAACACCATATATTTT.

J is TRBJ2-7 and V is TRBV6-5; D unresolved. This CDR3 spans 16 amino acids. Trimming cost V 0 bases and J 2 bases, with 14 bases left between them. The germline gives CDR1 MNHEY, CDR2 SVGAGI. CDR3 sequence (DNA): TGTGCCAGCAGTTACTCGAGGTCTTCACAGACCTACGAGCAGTACTTC. It encodes CASSYSRSSQTYEQYF.

The rearrangement joins TRBV27 to TRBJ1-1; D ambiguous. This CDR3 is 12 amino acids long. V gave up 6 bases and J gave up 5 bases, with 10 bases separating them. In germline, CDR1 is MNHEY, CDR2 SMNVEV (reference sequence). DNA for the CDR3: TGTGCCAGCAGGAGTAGAGAAACTGAAGCTTTCTTT. Translation: CASRSRETEAFF.

The chain couples TRBV9 to TRBJ2-3; 13 bases match TRBD2. The CDR3 is 16 residues long. Germline V gene data show CDR1 as SGDLS and CDR2 as YYNGEE. Germline trimming cut 2 bases from V and 5 bases from J; bases unmatched to any gene: 5. CDR3 sequence: CASSVGTSGTGDTQYF. The CDR3, as DNA: TGTGCCAGCAGCGTGGGGACTAGCGGGACAGGAGATACGCAGTATTTT.

The genes are TRBV10-2 and TRBJ2-1; unclear D gene. Germline CDR1 reads WSHSY; CDR2 reads SAAADI. Trimming shortened V by 8 bases and J by 10 bases, and 15 bases separated the two germline ends. CDR3 length: 12 residues. In nucleotides, the CDR3 is TGCGCCAGCCGGTTCCGGGCACAGGAGCAGTTCTTC. As protein: CASRFRAQEQFF.

The chain has TRBV11-2 and TRBJ1-5; weak D call: TRBD1 (6 bases). V was trimmed by 5 bases and J by 3 bases, leaving 14 bases between them. This CDR3 spans 15 amino acids. Germline values: CDR1 SGHAT, CDR2 FQNNGV. For the CDR3, the DNA is TGTGCCAGCAGCATCGGGGACACCTCCAATCAGCCCCAGCATTTT. This sequence encodes CASSIGDTSNQPQHF.

The chain carries TRBV11-2 and TRBJ1-1; 7 nucleotides match TRBD1. Germline V gives CDR1 SGHAT, CDR2 FQNNGV. Trimming took 3 bases from V and 9 from J; bases not matched to a gene: 7. CDR3 length: 13 residues. CDR3 amino acids: CASSLSTGAKAFF. Here the CDR3 DNA reads TGTGCCAGCAGCTTGTCCACAGGGGCGAAAGCTTTCTTT. The complete variable domain, with remaining parts taken from reference TRBV11-2 and TRBJ1-1, reads EAGVAQSPRYKIIEKRQSVAFWCNPISGHATLYWYQQILGQGPKLLIQFQNNGVVDDSQLPKDRFSAERLKGVDSTLKIQPAKLEDSAVYLCASSLSTGAKAFFGQGTRLTVV.

This CDR3 is CASSPRGGLAGAREEQYF. The CDR3 nucleotides are TGTGCCAGCAGCCCCCGGGGAGGACTAGCGGGAGCAAGAGAAGAGCAGTACTTC. The chain recombines TRBV9 with TRBJ2-7; 13 bases fit TRBD2. CDR1 and CDR2 (germline): SGDLS, YYNGEE. The ends lost 4 bases at V and 7 bases at J; junction bases unmatched: 17. This CDR3 contains 18 residues.

This clone showed up just once. The chain carries TRBV2 and TRBJ2-1; 9 nucleotides agree with TRBD2. V lost 6 bases to trimming and J lost 0 bases; unmatched junction nucleotides: 3. Germline CDR1 reads SNHLY; CDR2 reads FYNNEI. The CDR3 is made up of 15 amino acids. The CDR3 reads CASSKAGGSYNEQFF. CDR3 DNA: TGTGCCAGCAGCAAAGCGGGAGGCTCCTACAATGAGCAGTTCTTC.

This clone was seen a handful of times. The V and J genes are TRBV5-1 and TRBJ1-2, with D perhaps matching TRBD1 (6 bases). The V and J ends lost 4 bases and 7 bases respectively, with 14 bases between them. Per germline, CDR1 SGHRS and CDR2 YFSETQ. The CDR3 loop spans 13 amino acids. The CDR3 region is CASSKLQGGGYTF. DNA for the CDR3: TGCGCCAGCAGCAAGTTACAGGGCGGTGGCTACACCTTC.

The chain is built from TRBV28 and TRBJ1-4, with no clear D. CDR3 length equals 16 residues. CDR1 and CDR2 (germline): MDHEN, SYDVKM. Trimming pared 3 bases from V and 3 bases from J, leaving 14 bases between. CDR3 region: CASSFSVLTPNEKLFF. CDR3 coding DNA: TGTGCCAGCAGTTTCTCCGTGCTAACCCCTAATGAAAAACTGTTTTTT.

This clone was observed once. CDR3 amino acids: CASSPDRVRDTQYF. CDR3 nucleotide sequence: TGTGCCAGCAGTCCCGACAGGGTACGGGATACGCAGTATTTT. The rearrangement links TRBV28 to TRBJ2-3; 7 positions match TRBD1. The CDR3 length is 14 residues. Germline CDR1 is MDHEN and CDR2 is SYDVKM. The V gene end was trimmed by 5 bases and the J gene end by 6 bases; junction bases not matched to a gene: 8. Complete variable domain (other parts from reference TRBV28 and TRBJ2-3): DVKVTQSSRYLVKRTGEKVFLECVQDMDHENMFWYRQDPGLGLRLIYFSYDVKMKEKGDIPEGYSVSREKKERFSLILESASTNQTSMYLCASSPDRVRDTQYFGPGTRLTVL.

The chain links TRBV5-1 to TRBJ2-3, with 9 nucleotides matching TRBD1. The CDR3 is 17 amino acids. Germline CDR1 SGHRS, CDR2 YFSETQ. The V and J ends lost 0 bases and 0 bases, in that order; junction bases with no gene match: 5. Here the CDR3 DNA reads TGCGCCAGCAGCTTGGTGGGGACAGGGACTAGCACAGATACGCAGTATTTT. Translated, it gives CASSLVGTGTSTDTQYF.